These T cell receptor beta chains were read from a single sample in a study of cytotoxic CD8 clonotypes in ibrutinib-treated CLL. Profiling relied on immunoSEQ multiplex PCR, and the TCRdb table lists in-frame clones only, not all of them. The sample consists of about 140,000 clones, around 93% of them appearing once. This specimen consisted of PBMCs, obtained after 12 months of ibrutinib treatment. The source is a human donor with chronic lymphocytic leukemia. Each CDR3 is given with its conserved first and last residue. The order of the fields is D gene, J gene, clone size, V gene, CDR3 DNA, CDR3 protein. D genes are given only for firm matches. For some rows the clone size is stated as once, few or many, or as a class when expanded; others skip it.

TRBD2 TRBJ2-1 . TRBV5-6 TGTGCCATCAGGGGAGCGGGAGGGCCGAATGAGCAGTTCTTC CAIRGAGGPNEQFF
. TRBJ2-5 . TRBV6-5 TGTGCCAGCAGTTACTCGGCAGGGCGGGGAGAGACCCAGTACTTC CASSYSAGRGETQYF
. TRBJ1-1 . TRBV6-5 TGTGCCAGCAGCCCCCGGATGAACACTGAAGCTTTCTTT CASSPRMNTEAFF
TRBD2 TRBJ2-2 . TRBV9 TGTGCCAGCAGCCCCGGGACTAGCGGAAACACCGGGGAGCTGTTTTTT CASSPGTSGNTGELFF
. TRBJ1-2 . TRBV4-3 TGCGCCAGCAGCCCTCGACGCGAGGCCCCAGGCTACACCTTC CASSPRREAPGYTF
. TRBJ2-1 . TRBV7-2 TGTGCCAGCAGCGTCGACTACGACAAGATCTCCAATGAGCAGTTCTTC CASSVDYDKISNEQFF
. TRBJ2-3 . TRBV19 TGTGCCAGTAGTAGTCGACAGACAGATACGCAGTATTTT CASSSRQTDTQYF
. TRBJ1-1 . TRBV19 TGTGCCAGTTTGGGAGACAGGAACACTGAAGCTTTCTTT CASLGDRNTEAFF
. TRBJ1-5 . TRBV7-9 TGTGCCAGCAGCTTAGGGCCGAGACCCCAGCATTTT CASSLGPRPQHF
. TRBJ1-1 . TRBV6-1 TGTGCCAGCAGGGGCGAGAACACTGAAGCTTTCTTT CASRGENTEAFF
. TRBJ1-4 once TRBV7-9 TGTGCCAGCAGCCTCACCGAAGAAAAACTGTTTTTT CASSLTEEKLFF
. TRBJ1-2 few TRBV4-3 TGCGCCAGCAGCCAAGAGATCGGCGCCGGGGCGAGTGGCTACACCTTC CASSQEIGAGASGYTF
. TRBJ2-7 . TRBV7-2 TGTGCCAGCAGCACCCTCGGTCCTTACGAGCAGTACTTC CASSTLGPYEQYF
TRBD1 TRBJ2-2 . TRBV27 TGTGCCAGCAGTCCCACGAGGGGGCACGGGGCCGGGGAGCTGTTTTTT CASSPTRGHGAGELFF
. TRBJ2-1 . TRBV11-3 TGTGCCAGCAGCTTAGATAAGGCGGGCTCCTACAATGAGCAGTTCTTC CASSLDKAGSYNEQFF
. TRBJ2-7 . TRBV7-9 TGTGCCAGCAGCTTAGCAGGGGAGTCCTACGAGCAGTACTTC CASSLAGESYEQYF
. TRBJ2-7 . TRBV28 TGTGCCAGCACCTCGACAGGCACCTACGAGCAGTACTTC CASTSTGTYEQYF
TRBD2 TRBJ2-1 . TRBV25-1 TGTGCCAGCAGTCTAGCGGGAGATTCAAATGAGCAGTTCTTC CASSLAGDSNEQFF
TRBD2 TRBJ2-7 . TRBV18 TGTGCCAGCTCACCACCGGGACTAGCAGAATACGAGCAGTACTTC CASSPPGLAEYEQYF
TRBD2 TRBJ2-3 . TRBV7-3 TGTGCCAGCAGCGGCTGGACTAGCGGTAGCACAGATACGCAGTATTTT CASSGWTSGSTDTQYF